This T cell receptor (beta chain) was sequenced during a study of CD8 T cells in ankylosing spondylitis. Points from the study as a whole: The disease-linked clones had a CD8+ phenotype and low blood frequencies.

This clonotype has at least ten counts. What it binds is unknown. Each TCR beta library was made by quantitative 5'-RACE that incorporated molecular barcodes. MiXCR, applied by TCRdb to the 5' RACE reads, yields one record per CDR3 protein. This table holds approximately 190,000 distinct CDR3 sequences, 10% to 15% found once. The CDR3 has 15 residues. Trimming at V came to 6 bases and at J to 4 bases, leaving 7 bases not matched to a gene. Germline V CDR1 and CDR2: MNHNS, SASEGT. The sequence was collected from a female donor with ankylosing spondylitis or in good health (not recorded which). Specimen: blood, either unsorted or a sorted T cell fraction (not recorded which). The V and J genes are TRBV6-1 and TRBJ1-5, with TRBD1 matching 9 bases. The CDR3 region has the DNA TGTGCCAGCAGCCCATCCGGGACAGGGAATCAGCCCCAGCATTTT. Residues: CASSPSGTGNQPQHF.